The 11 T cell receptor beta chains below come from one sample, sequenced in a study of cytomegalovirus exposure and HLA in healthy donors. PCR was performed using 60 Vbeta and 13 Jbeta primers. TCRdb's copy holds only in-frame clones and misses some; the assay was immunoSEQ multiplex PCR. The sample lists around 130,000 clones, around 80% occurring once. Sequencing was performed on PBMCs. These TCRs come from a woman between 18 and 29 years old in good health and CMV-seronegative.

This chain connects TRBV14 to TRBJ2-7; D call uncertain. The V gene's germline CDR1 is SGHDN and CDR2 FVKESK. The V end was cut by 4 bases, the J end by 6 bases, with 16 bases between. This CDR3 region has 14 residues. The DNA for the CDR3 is TGTGCCAGCAGCCCGGCCTGGGCTGGGCCCGAGCAGTACTTC. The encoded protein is CASSPAWAGPEQYF. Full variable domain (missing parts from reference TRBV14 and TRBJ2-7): EAGVTQFPSHSVIEKGQTVTLRCDPISGHDNLYWYRRVMGKEIKFLLHFVKESKQDESGMPNNRFLAERTGGTYSTLKVQPAELEDSGVYFCASSPAWAGPEQYFGPGTRLTVT.

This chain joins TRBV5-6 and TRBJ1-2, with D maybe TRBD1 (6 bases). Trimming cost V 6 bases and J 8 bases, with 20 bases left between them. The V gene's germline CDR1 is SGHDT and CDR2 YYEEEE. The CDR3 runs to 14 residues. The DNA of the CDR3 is TGTGCCAGCACCATCTTCGGGGGGCGCCTGGGCTACACCTTC. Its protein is CASTIFGGRLGYTF.

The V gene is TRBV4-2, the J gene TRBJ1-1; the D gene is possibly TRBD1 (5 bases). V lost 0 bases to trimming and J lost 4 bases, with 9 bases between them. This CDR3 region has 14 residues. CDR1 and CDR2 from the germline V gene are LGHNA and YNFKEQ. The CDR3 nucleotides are TGTGCCAGCAGCCAAGATCTAAGGGGCACTGAAGCTTTCTTT. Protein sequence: CASSQDLRGTEAFF.

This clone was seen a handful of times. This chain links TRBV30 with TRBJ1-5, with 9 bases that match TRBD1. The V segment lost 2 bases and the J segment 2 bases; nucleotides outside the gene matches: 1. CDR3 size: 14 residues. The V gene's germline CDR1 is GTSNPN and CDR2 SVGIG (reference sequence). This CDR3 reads CAWSRQGGNQPQHF. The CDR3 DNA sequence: TGTGCCTGGAGTCGACAGGGGGGCAATCAGCCCCAGCATTTT.

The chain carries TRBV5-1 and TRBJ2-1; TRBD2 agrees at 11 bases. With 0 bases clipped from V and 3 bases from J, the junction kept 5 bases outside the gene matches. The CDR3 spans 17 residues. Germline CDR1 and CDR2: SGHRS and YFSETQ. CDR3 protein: CASSLAALAGGYNEQFF. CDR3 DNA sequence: TGCGCCAGCAGCTTGGCCGCCCTAGCGGGGGGCTACAATGAGCAGTTCTTC.

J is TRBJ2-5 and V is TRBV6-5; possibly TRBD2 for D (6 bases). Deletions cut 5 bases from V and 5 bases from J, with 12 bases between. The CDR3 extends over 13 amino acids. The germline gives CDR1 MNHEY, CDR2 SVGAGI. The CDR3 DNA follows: TGTGCCAGCAGTCGACTAGGGTTTGAGACCCAGTACTTC. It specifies CASSRLGFETQYF.

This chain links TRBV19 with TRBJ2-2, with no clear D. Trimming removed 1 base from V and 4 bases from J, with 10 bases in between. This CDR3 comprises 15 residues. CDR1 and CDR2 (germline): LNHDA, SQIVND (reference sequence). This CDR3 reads CASSIGAKLTGELFF. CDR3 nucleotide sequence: TGTGCCAGTAGTATAGGGGCCAAACTCACCGGGGAGCTGTTTTTT.

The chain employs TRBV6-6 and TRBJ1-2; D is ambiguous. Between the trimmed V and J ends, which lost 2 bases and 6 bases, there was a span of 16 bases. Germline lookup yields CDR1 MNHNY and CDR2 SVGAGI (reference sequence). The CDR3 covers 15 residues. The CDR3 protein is CASSYGLSSPHGYTF. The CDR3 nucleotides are TGTGCCAGCAGTTACGGGCTATCATCGCCGCATGGCTACACCTTC.

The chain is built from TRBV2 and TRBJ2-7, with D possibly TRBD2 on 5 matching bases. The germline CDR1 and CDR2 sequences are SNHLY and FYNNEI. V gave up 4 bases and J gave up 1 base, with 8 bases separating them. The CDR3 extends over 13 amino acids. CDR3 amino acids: CASSVPGSYEQYF. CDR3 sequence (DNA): TGTGCCAGCAGTGTTCCGGGATCCTACGAGCAGTACTTC.

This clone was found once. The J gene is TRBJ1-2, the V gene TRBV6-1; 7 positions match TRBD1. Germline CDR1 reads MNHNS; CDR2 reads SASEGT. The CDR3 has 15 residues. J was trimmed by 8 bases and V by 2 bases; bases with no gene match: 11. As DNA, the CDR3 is TGTGCCAGCAGTGAAACTTGGGACAGTTTTGGCGGCTACACCTTC. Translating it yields CASSETWDSFGGYTF.

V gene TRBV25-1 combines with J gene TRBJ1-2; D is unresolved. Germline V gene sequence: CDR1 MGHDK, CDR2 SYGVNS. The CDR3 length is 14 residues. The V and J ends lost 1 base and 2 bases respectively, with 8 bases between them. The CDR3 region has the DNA TGTGCCAGCAGTGAATCCAGTTTCAACTATGGCTACACCTTC. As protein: CASSESSFNYGYTF.